This paragraph reports one T cell receptor (beta chain). No antigen is known for it. The data derive from a study of T cells in localized non-small cell lung cancer. Study-wide results and caveats: There was higher T cell clonality in uninvolved adjacent lung than in tumor, and it was highest there.

Some clones are missing from TCRdb's copy, which holds only in-frame ones; the method was immunoSEQ multiplex PCR. The sample holds around 69,000 clones, about 90% seen once. The V end lost 5 bases, the J end lost 0 bases, and 19 bases lay between the germline ends. The length of the CDR3 is 18 residues. Looked up from germline, CDR1 is SGHTA and CDR2 is FQGNSA. The TCR was taken from a woman aged 35-75 years with stage I lung adenocarcinoma. The sample consisted of peripheral blood, taken before any cancer treatment. V gene TRBV7-2 combines with J gene TRBJ2-2, with unresolved D. The CDR3 sequence: CASSLNGGNTPNTGELFF. In nucleotides, the CDR3 is TGTGCCAGCAGCCTAAACGGTGGGAACACCCCGAACACCGGGGAGCTGTTTTTT.